This T cell receptor (beta chain) emerged from a study of monozygotic twins with inflammatory bowel disease. This CDR3 has 14 residues. CDR1 is KGHSH, CDR2 LQKENI, per germline. From the 5' RACE reads, TCRdb lists one entry per CDR3 protein and no DNA. Recorded for this sample: tens of thousands of distinct CDR3 sequences. This receptor was obtained from a human donor with ulcerative colitis or Crohn's disease, or a healthy co-twin of an affected twin (not recorded which). Sequenced: blood. V is TRBV18 and J is TRBJ1-1; the D call of TRBD1 rests on TCRdb alone, since no DNA is present to check it. The CDR3 sequence: CASSPGKVYPEAFF. Supplemented by reference TRBV18 and TRBJ1-1, the full variable domain reads NAGVMQNPRHLVRRRGQEARLRCSPMKGHSHVYWYRQLPEEGLKFMVYLQKENIIDESGMPKERFSAEFPKEGPSILRIQQVVRGDSAAYFCASSPGKVYPEAFFGQGTRLTVV.